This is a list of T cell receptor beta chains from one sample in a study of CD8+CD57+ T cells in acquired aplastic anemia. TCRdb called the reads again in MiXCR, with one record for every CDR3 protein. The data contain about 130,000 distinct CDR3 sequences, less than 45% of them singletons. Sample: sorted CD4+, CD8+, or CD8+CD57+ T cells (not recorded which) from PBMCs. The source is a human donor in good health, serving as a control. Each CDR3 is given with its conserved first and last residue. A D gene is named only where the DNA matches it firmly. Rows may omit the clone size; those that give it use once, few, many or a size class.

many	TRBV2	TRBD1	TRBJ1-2	CASSVDRDGYTF	TGTGCCAGCTCAGTGGACAGGGACGGCTACACCTTC
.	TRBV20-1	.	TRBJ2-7	CSATARSYEQYF	TGCAGTGCTACGGCCCGCTCCTACGAGCAGTACTTC
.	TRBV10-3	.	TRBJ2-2	CAIRNKGAEELFF	TGTGCCATCAGGAACAAAGGTGCAGAGGAGCTGTTTTTT
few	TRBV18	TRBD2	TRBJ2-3	CASSELAGFTDTQYF	TGTGCCAGCTCAGAACTAGCGGGATTCACAGATACGCAGTATTTT
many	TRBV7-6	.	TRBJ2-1	CASSLAGLVNEQFF	TGTGCCAGCAGCTTAGCTGGTCTAGTCAATGAGCAGTTCTTC
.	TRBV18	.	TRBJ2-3	CASSPARGRTDTQYF	TGTGCCAGCTCACCAGCCAGGGGTCGCACAGATACGCAGTATTTT
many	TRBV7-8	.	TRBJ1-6	CASSTDTGRGSPLHF	TGTGCCAGCAGCACCGATACGGGCCGAGGGTCACCCCTCCACTTT
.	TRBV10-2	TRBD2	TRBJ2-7	CASSEPGLAFGYEQCF	TGCGCCAGCAGCGAGCCGGGACTAGCGTTCGGCTACGAGCAGTGCTTC
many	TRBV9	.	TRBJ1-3	CASSVGGAGNTIYF	TGTGCCAGCAGCGTAGGGGGGGCTGGAAACACCATATATTTT
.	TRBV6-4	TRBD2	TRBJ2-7	CASRPKTGTSGRLGEQYF	TGTGCCAGCAGACCAAAAACCGGGACTAGCGGGCGATTAGGCGAGCAGTACTTC
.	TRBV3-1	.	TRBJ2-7	CASSQDRRGAYEQYF	TGTGCCAGCAGCCAAGATCGTAGAGGGGCCTACGAGCAGTACTTC
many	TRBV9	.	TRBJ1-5	CASSEDRTGPQHF	TGTGCCAGCAGCGAAGACAGGACGGGGCCCCAGCATTTT
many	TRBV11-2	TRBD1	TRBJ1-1	CASSTRTGGDTEAFF	TGTGCCAGCAGCACTAGGACAGGAGGGGACACTGAAGCTTTCTTT
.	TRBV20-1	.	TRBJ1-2	CSARTGGYGYTF	TGCAGTGCTAGGACTGGGGGGTATGGCTACACCTTC
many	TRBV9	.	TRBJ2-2	CASSVKQIITGELFF	TGTGCCAGCAGCGTTAAACAGATAATAACCGGGGAGCTGTTTTTT
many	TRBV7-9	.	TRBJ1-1	CASSSTRNTEAFF	TGTGCCAGCAGCTCTACAAGGAACACTGAAGCTTTCTTT
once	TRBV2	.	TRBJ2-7	CASMGRPHEQYF	TGTGCCAGCATGGGCAGACCCCACGAGCAGTACTTC
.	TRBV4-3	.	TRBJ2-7	CASSQVTSSLLYEQYF	TGCGCCAGCAGCCAAGTTACTAGTTCCCTCCTCTACGAGCAGTACTTC
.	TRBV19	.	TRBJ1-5	CASSITGSPPQHF	TGTGCCAGTAGTATAACGGGATCACCGCCCCAGCATTTT
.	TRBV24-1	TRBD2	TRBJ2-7	CATSGSGLAGSYEQYF	TGTGCCACCAGTGGATCGGGACTAGCGGGATCCTACGAGCAGTACTTC
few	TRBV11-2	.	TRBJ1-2	CASSLIRGRLGGYVGYTF	TGTGCCAGCAGCTTGATTCGAGGGCGCCTCGGGGGGTACGTAGGCTACACCTTC
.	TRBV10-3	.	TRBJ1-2	CAISESDGRGQQNYGYTF	TGTGCCATCAGTGAGTCAGACGGACGAGGGCAGCAAAACTATGGCTACACCTTC
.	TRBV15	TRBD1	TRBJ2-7	CATSRGTGAPTDEQYF	TGTGCCACCAGCAGAGGTACAGGGGCGCCGACCGACGAGCAGTACTTC
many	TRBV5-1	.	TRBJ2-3	CASRGIRGDVDTQYF	TGCGCCAGCAGGGGCATCAGGGGGGACGTCGATACGCAGTATTTT
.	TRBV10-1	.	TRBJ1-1	CASSESGGTEAFF	TGCGCCAGCAGTGAGTCGGGGGGGACTGAAGCTTTCTTT
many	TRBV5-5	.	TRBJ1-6	CASSRAGNSYNSPLHF	TGTGCCAGCAGCCGGGCAGGGAACTCCTATAATTCACCCCTCCACTTT
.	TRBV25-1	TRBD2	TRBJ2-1	CASSEYRGSSYNEQFF	TGTGCCAGCAGTGAATATCGCGGGAGCTCCTACAATGAGCAGTTCTTC
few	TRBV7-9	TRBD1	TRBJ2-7	CASRGRGTGAYEQYF	TGTGCCAGCAGGGGGAGGGGGACAGGGGCCTACGAGCAGTACTTC
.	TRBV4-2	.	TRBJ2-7	CASSQEVQAYEQYF	TGTGCCAGCAGCCAAGAGGTACAGGCCTACGAGCAGTACTTC